This entry features one T cell receptor beta chain sequence. Methods used by the authors: For nucleated cells, counts were estimated from reference gene primer amplification. Libraries were prepared by immunoSEQ multiplex PCR; TCRdb keeps only in-frame clonotypes and omits some of them. The V and J calls and clone size were taken over from that table, and D and trimming were inferred from the DNA. The sample has roughly 200,000 clones, around 85% seen once. Seattle enrolled patients during active infection and tracked them longitudinally. These data are taken from a study of blood T cell repertoires in COVID-19. At the level of the study: The samples span acute and convalescent COVID-19 from the United States, Italy and Spain. T cells, B-cell-depleted T cells, or PBMCs supplied cDNA or gDNA.

Trimming took 3 bases from V and 3 from J, leaving 12 bases between them. The germline V gene encodes CDR1 SGHNT and CDR2 YYREEE (reference sequence). CDR3 size: 15 residues. The TCR sequence derives from a person in their 70s with COVID-19, enrolled during active disease. The chain has TRBV5-4 and TRBJ2-2; weak D call: TRBD1 (6 bases). The sequenced sample consisted of peripheral blood. The CDR3 DNA sequence: TGTGCCAGCAGCTCGGGACACCCGGACACCGGGGAGCTGTTTTTT. Residues: CASSSGHPDTGELFF.